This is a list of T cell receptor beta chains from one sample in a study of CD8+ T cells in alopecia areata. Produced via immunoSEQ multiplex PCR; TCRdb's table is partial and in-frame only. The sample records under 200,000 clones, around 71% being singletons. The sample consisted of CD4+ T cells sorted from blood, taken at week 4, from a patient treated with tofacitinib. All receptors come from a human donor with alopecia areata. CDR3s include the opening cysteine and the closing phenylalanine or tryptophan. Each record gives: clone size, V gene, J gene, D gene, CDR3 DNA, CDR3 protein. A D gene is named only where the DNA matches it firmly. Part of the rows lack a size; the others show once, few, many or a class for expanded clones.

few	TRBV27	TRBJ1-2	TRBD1	TGTGCCAGCAGTCCCCGACAGGGTCTCTATGGCTACACCTTC	CASSPRQGLYGYTF
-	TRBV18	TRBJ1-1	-	TGTGCCAGCTCACCATCTACGGGTAGGACTGAAGCTTTCTTT	CASSPSTGRTEAFF
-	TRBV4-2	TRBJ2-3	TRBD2	TGTGCCAGCAGCCCAGGGACTAGCGGGGGGATAAGTACAGATACGCAGTATTTT	CASSPGTSGGISTDTQYF
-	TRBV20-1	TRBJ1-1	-	TGCAGTGCTAGGCGCACCCCGGAGCCTTTCTTT	CSARRTPEPFF
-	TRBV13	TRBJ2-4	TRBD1	TGTGCCAGCAGCCACGACCCCGACAGGGCTGGAAGAAACATTCAGTACTTC	CASSHDPDRAGRNIQYF
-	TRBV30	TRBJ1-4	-	TGTGCCTGGAGTGTGGGGCAGGGGTATGAAAAACTGTTTTTT	CAWSVGQGYEKLFF
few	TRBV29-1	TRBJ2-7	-	TGCAGCGTTGGAAACCCCCTGAGTGAGCAGTACTTC	CSVGNPLSEQYF
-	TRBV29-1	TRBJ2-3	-	TGCAGCGGGCAGGGCGGTGATACGCAGTATTTT	CSGQGGDTQYF
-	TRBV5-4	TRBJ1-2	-	TGTGCCAGCAGCAGCTCGAGGGTTTTAGAGGGCTACACCTTC	CASSSSRVLEGYTF
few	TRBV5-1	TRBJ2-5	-	TGCGCCAGCAGCAATCAGCCGTACCAAGAGACCCAGTACTTC	CASSNQPYQETQYF
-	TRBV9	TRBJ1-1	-	TGTGCCAGCAGCGTAGGGTTGGGATCCGGTGAAGCTTTCTTT	CASSVGLGSGEAFF
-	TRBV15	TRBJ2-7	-	TGTGCCACCAGCAGAGATAAAATCCGCCGCCCCTACGAGCAGTACTTC	CATSRDKIRRPYEQYF
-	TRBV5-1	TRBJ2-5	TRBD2	TGCGCCAGCAGCCCCGGGACTAGCGGCGATCAAGAGACCCAGTACTTC	CASSPGTSGDQETQYF
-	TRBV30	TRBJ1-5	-	TGTGCCTGTTCGACGCCGCATCGGGGCAATCAGCCCCAGCATTTT	CACSTPHRGNQPQHF
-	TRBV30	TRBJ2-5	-	TGTGCCTGGAGTATAGGGGAAAAAGAGACCCAGTACTTC	CAWSIGEKETQYF
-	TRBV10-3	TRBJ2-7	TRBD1	TGTGCCATCGGGACAGGGACCTACGAGCAGTACTTC	CAIGTGTYEQYF
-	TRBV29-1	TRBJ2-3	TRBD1	TGCAGCGTAATTCGGGGCAGGGGGCGAGAAGATACGCAGTATTTT	CSVIRGRGREDTQYF
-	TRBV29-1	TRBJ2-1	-	TGCAGCGTTGTGTTGAGGGAGCAGTTCTTC	CSVVLREQFF
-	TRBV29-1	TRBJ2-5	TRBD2	TGCAGCGTGGCGGGACTAGCTGGGGAGACCCAGTACTTC	CSVAGLAGETQYF
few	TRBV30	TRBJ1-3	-	TGTGCCTGGAGTGTCCCCTCTGGAAACACCATATATTTT	CAWSVPSGNTIYF
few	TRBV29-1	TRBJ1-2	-	TGCAGCGTGAGGGCGCCCGGACAGACCTTTAACTATGGCTACACCTTC	CSVRAPGQTFNYGYTF
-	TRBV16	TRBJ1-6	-	TGTGCCAGCAGCCAATCACCGTCGGATTCACCCCTCCACTTT	CASSQSPSDSPLHF
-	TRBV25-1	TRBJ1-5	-	TGTGCCAGCAGTGAGGACAGTAAAAATCAGCCCCAGCATTTT	CASSEDSKNQPQHF
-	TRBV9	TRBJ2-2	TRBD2	TGTGCCAGCAGCGTAGAGGGAGGGTCCACCGGGGAGCTGTTTTTT	CASSVEGGSTGELFF
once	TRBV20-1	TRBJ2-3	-	TGCAGTGCTAGTACAGATACGCAGTATTTT	CSASTDTQYF
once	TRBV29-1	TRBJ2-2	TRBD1	TGCAGCGGAAGACAGGGGGCGGGCACCGGGGAGCTGTTTTTT	CSGRQGAGTGELFF
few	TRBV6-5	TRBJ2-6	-	TGTGCCAGCAGTTCCCCCCCCTCTGGGGCCAACGTCCTGACTTTC	CASSSPPSGANVLTF
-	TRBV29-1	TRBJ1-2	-	TGCAGCGTTACGAATAACTATGGCTACACCTTC	CSVTNNYGYTF
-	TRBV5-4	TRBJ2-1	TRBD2	TGTGCCAGCAGCTGGGCTGGGGGGGAGAAGCAGTTCTTC	CASSWAGGEKQFF
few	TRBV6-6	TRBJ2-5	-	TGTGCCAGCAGTCAGGGTATGCAAGAGACCCAGTACTTC	CASSQGMQETQYF
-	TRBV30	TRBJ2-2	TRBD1	TGTGCCTGGCGGACAGGCCCGGGGGAGCTGTTTTTT	CAWRTGPGELFF
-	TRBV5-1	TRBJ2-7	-	TGCGCCAGCAGCAAGGATAGCAACGAGCAGTACTTC	CASSKDSNEQYF
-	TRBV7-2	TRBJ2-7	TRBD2	TGTGCCAGCAGCCGCCGGACTAGTTCCTACGAGCAGTACTTC	CASSRRTSSYEQYF
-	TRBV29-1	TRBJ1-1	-	TGCAGCGTTGAAGGCAGGGTGAACACTGAAGCTTTCTTT	CSVEGRVNTEAFF
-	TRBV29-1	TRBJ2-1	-	TGCAGCGTTGTGCCGGGGCCTAGCTATGAGCAGTTCTTC	CSVVPGPSYEQFF
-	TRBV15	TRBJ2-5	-	TGTGCCACCCAGTTCCGGGGAGGAGAGACCCAGTACTTC	CATQFRGGETQYF
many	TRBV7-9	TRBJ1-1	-	TGTGCCAGCAGCATAGAATCAGGGAGGACTGAAGCTTTCTTT	CASSIESGRTEAFF
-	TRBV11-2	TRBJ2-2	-	TGTGCCAGCAGCTTAGCCCTTGGGCTGTTTTTT	CASSLALGLFF
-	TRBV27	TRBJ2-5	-	TGTGCCAGCAGTTCCCCCCCGGGGACCCAGTACTTC	CASSSPPGTQYF
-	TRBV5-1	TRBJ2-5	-	TGCGCCAGCAGCTTGGCCGTCACTCCCGAAGAGACCCAGTACTTC	CASSLAVTPEETQYF
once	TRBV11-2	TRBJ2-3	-	TGTGCCAGCAGCTTAGATGGGGGGGCGGCAGATACGCAGTATTTT	CASSLDGGAADTQYF
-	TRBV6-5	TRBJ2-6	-	TGTGCCAGCCGCACGGGTGGGGCCAACGTCCTGACTTTC	CASRTGGANVLTF
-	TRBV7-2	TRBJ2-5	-	TGTGCCAGCAGCTTAGGACCCATGGAGACCCAGTACTTC	CASSLGPMETQYF
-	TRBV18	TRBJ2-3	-	TGTGCCAGCTCACAGGGAGTCACAGATACGCAGTATTTT	CASSQGVTDTQYF
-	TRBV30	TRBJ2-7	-	TGTGCCTGGAAACAGGGATCCTACGAGCAGTACTTC	CAWKQGSYEQYF
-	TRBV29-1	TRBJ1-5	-	TGCAGCGTTGAAGACCATTCTGAACAGCCCCAGCATTTT	CSVEDHSEQPQHF
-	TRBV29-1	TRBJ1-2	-	TGCAGCGTTCTGGACCCTGGCTATGGCTACACCTTC	CSVLDPGYGYTF
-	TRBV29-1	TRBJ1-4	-	TGCAGCGCTTATACTGAAAAACTGTTTTTT	CSAYTEKLFF
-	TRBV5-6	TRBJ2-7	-	TGTGCCAGCAGCCTACAGGCCTACGAGCAGTACTTC	CASSLQAYEQYF
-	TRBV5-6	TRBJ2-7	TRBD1	TGTGCCAGCAGGCCAGGGGGCAACATACATATGGAGCAGTACTTC	CASRPGGNIHMEQYF
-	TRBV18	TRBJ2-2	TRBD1	TGTGCCAGCTCACCATGGACAGGGGGGATATTCGCGAACACCGGGGAGCTGTTTTTT	CASSPWTGGIFANTGELFF
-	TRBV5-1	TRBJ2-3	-	TGCGCCAGCAGCGCGGACAGCCACACAGATACGCAGTATTTT	CASSADSHTDTQYF
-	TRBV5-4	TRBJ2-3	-	TGTGCCAGCAGCTTGGACCGAACAGATACGCAGTATTTT	CASSLDRTDTQYF
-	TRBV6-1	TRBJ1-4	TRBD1	TGTGCCAGCAGTGATTCGGGGACAGGGCCTGAAAAACTGTTTTTT	CASSDSGTGPEKLFF
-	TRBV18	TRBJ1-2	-	TGTGCCAGCTCACCGGACAATAACTATGGCTACACCTTC	CASSPDNNYGYTF
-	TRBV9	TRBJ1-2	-	TGTGCCAGCAGCGAGGCATCATATGGCTACACCTTC	CASSEASYGYTF
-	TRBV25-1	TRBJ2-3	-	TGTGCCAGCAGTGCAGGCACAGATACGCAGTATTTT	CASSAGTDTQYF
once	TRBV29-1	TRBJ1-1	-	TGCAGCGCTCGAGCGGGGCCTGAAGCTTTCTTT	CSARAGPEAFF
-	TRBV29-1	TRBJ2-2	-	TGCAGCGTTGGGGACTGGAAGAACACCGGGGAGCTGTTTTTT	CSVGDWKNTGELFF